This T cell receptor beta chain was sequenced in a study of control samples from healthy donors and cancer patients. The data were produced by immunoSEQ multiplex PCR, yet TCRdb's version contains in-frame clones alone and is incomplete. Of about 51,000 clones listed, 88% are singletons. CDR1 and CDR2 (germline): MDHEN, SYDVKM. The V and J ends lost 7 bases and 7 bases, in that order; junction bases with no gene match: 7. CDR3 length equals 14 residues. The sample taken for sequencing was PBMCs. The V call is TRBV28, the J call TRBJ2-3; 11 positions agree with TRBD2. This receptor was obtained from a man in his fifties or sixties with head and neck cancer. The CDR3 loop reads CASTPGTSGNTQYF. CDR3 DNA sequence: TGTGCCAGCACGCCTGGGACTAGCGGTAATACGCAGTATTTT.